The entry that follows covers one T cell receptor (beta chain) sequence. Its antigen is not known. Sorting of CD4+ naive, central memory, regulatory and stem cell-like memory cells was performed via CD45RO/CCR7/CD25/CD127/CD95/CD27. Every bit of the isolated RNA underwent reverse transcription, so sequencing read expressed TCRB transcripts. Approximately 3.5 million reads, on average, came from each naive, central memory and regulatory T cell sample. The repertoire was sequenced with immunoSEQ multiplex PCR; TCRdb's copy has only in-frame clones and lacks some. This sample has some 700,000 clones, with under 15% found just once. Trimming at V came to 4 bases and at J to 7 bases, leaving 4 bases not matched to a gene. Looked up from germline, CDR1 is SGHTA and CDR2 is FQGTGA. CDR3 length equals 14 residues. The sample originates from a study of beta chain features in type 1 diabetes. Study results and limitations: All four CD4+ subsets of Type 1 diabetes patients contained TCRB CDR3s that were moderately but significantly shorter. These data did not resolve whether HLA type affects TCRB rearrangement. Reduced insertions and increased deletions marked VDJ junctions in type 1 diabetes patients.

This clonotype was sampled from a man in his late teens or twenties with type 1 diabetes. The sample was naive CD4+ T cells from blood. The chain recombines TRBV7-3 with TRBJ1-2; 12 bases agree with TRBD1. CDR3 DNA sequence: TGTGCCAGCAGCTCGGGACAGGGGGCTGCTGGCTACACCTTC. Protein sequence: CASSSGQGAAGYTF.